A single sample is the source of the 16 T cell receptor beta chains below, sequenced in a study of blood T cells in healthy people across ages (dated by TCRdb to 2015 to 2017). The method was 5' RACE. The sequencing machine was an Illumina HiSeq 2500. The second PCR ran for about 6 to 12 cycles and used a J-beta primer mix along with a sample-barcoded 5' primer. TCRdb reran the public reads through fastp at Q25 and MiXCR, keeping productive beta chains. Every CDR3 protein is listed once, alongside the most common genes and DNA of its rows. This sample is represented by roughly 1,500,000 distinct CDR3 sequences; about 40% of them were singletons. The ten most abundant clones make up 7.9% of the sample. The sequenced sample consisted of blood. Source of these receptors: a woman under 30 in good health.

The CDR3 spells CSARPRRTSGYNEQFF. As DNA, the CDR3 is TGCAGTGCTCGACCCCGAAGGACTAGCGGGTACAATGAGCAGTTCTTC. The V gene is TRBV20-1, the J gene TRBJ2-1; 11 bases align to TRBD2. The length of the CDR3 is 16 residues. Germline V gene data show CDR1 as DFQATT and CDR2 as SNEGSKA (reference sequence). V lost 5 bases and J lost 4; bases outside the gene matches: 10.

This clonotype came up many times. The chain couples TRBV5-1 to TRBJ2-1; D ambiguous. The V gene's germline CDR1 is SGHRS and CDR2 YFSETQ. Deletions cut 5 bases from V and 7 bases from J, with 7 bases between. This CDR3 is built from 11 residues. CDR3 protein: CASSDENEQFF. Here the CDR3 DNA reads TGCGCCAGCAGTGATGAGAATGAGCAGTTCTTC.

The V gene is TRBV25-1, the J gene TRBJ1-3; D perhaps matches TRBD1 (5 bases). Trimming stripped 5 bases from V and 0 bases from J, with 20 bases between. Germline V gene lookup returns CDR1 MGHDK and CDR2 SYGVNS. The CDR3 has 18 amino acids. This CDR3 reads CASSPSPGQKSSGNTIYF. The DNA of the CDR3 is TGTGCCAGCAGTCCGTCCCCAGGGCAGAAAAGCTCTGGAAACACCATATATTTT.

This sequence joins TRBV6-5 and TRBJ1-2; D might be TRBD1 (5 bases). This CDR3 is built from 15 residues. The germline gives CDR1 MNHEY, CDR2 SVGAGI. Trimming took off 0 bases at V and 5 bases at J, with 13 bases between the two ends. The CDR3 loop is CASSYSRQGIYGYTF. The CDR3 DNA reads TGTGCCAGCAGTTACTCGAGGCAGGGAATTTATGGCTACACCTTC.

This clonotype was seen a handful of times. The CDR3, as DNA: TGTGCCAGCAGCCAAGGGGGGGCAGGGAGAAACTATGGCTACACCTTC. It yields the protein CASSQGGAGRNYGYTF. J is TRBJ1-2 and V is TRBV3-1; possible D gene TRBD1, 6 bases. From germline, CDR1 is LGHDT and CDR2 YNNKEL (reference sequence). The length of the CDR3 is 16 residues. Trimming left V 1 base short and J 2 bases short, with 14 bases between.

V usage is TRBV4-1 and J usage is TRBJ2-6; D unresolved. This CDR3 comprises 14 residues. Trimming took 7 bases from V and 1 from J, leaving 8 bases between them. CDR1 MGHRA and CDR2 YSYEKL come from the germline V gene. CDR3 region: CASIPGSGANVLTF. The DNA of the CDR3 is TGCGCCAGCATCCCGGGTTCTGGGGCCAACGTCCTGACTTTC.

This clonotype was recorded a few times. The gene calls are TRBV7-2 and TRBJ1-2, with no clear D. V was clipped by 2 bases and J by 6 bases, with 19 bases between them. CDR3 length: 16 residues. CDR1 and CDR2 (germline): SGHTA, FQGNSA. Written as DNA, the CDR3 is TGTGCCAGCAGCTTAAAGGAGGGATTTTTAAGGGATGGCTACACCTTC. This sequence encodes CASSLKEGFLRDGYTF. Full variable domain (remainder filled in from reference TRBV7-2 and TRBJ1-2): GAGVSQSPSNKVTEKGKDVELRCDPISGHTALYWYRQSLGQGLEFLIYFQGNSAPDKSGLPSDRFSAERTGGSVSTLTIQRTQQEDSAVYLCASSLKEGFLRDGYTFGSGTRLTVV.

V usage is TRBV4-1 and J usage is TRBJ2-3; TRBD2 aligns across 8 bases. This CDR3 has 18 residues. Trimming removed 4 bases from V and 1 base from J; junction bases left unmatched: 13. Germline CDR1 MGHRA, CDR2 YSYEKL. This chain's CDR3 is CASSRADGGVRGTDTQYF. DNA for the CDR3: TGCGCCAGCAGCCGCGCGGACGGGGGGGTGCGTGGCACAGATACGCAGTATTTT.

This clonotype was recorded a few times. This rearrangement joins TRBV2 to TRBJ2-1; 9 bases map to TRBD1. Trimming removed 6 bases from V and 7 bases from J; junction bases left unmatched: 10. The CDR3 has 15 amino acids. CDR1 is SNHLY and CDR2 is FYNNEI in the germline V gene. The CDR3, as DNA: TGTGCCAGCAGGCCGGGACAGGGCACGACTAATGAGCAGTTCTTC. Residues: CASRPGQGTTNEQFF.

The chain is built from TRBV14 and TRBJ2-1; 13 nucleotides line up with TRBD2. The CDR3 loop spans 15 amino acids. The germline V gene encodes CDR1 SGHDN and CDR2 FVKESK. The V gene end was trimmed by 1 base and the J gene end by 12 bases; junction bases not matched to a gene: 6. This CDR3 reads CASSQVTSGRAVQFF. The CDR3 DNA reads TGTGCCAGCAGCCAAGTTACTAGCGGGAGGGCCGTGCAGTTCTTC.

The CDR3 here is CSARETGVRGYYGYTF. CDR3 in DNA: TGCAGTGCTAGAGAAACGGGAGTTCGCGGGTACTATGGCTACACCTTC. The rearrangement uses TRBV20-1 and TRBJ1-2; D unresolved. CDR1 is DFQATT, CDR2 SNEGSKA, per germline (reference sequence). The V and J ends lost 0 bases and 3 bases respectively, with 17 bases between them. The CDR3 is 16 amino acids.

The chain carries TRBV13 and TRBJ2-5, with D maybe TRBD1 (6 bases). CDR3 length: 15 amino acids. The V end was cut by 6 bases, the J end by 11 bases, with 25 bases between. Germline-derived CDR1 and CDR2 are PRHDT and FYEKMQ (reference sequence). CDR3 amino acids: CASSSGPGQNNEQYF. The CDR3 DNA reads TGTGCCAGCAGTTCGGGACCGGGACAAAACAATGAGCAGTACTTC.

This chain joins TRBV20-1 and TRBJ2-6; no definite D call. Germline CDR1 DFQATT, CDR2 SNEGSKA (reference sequence). V lost 8 bases and J 0 bases, leaving 5 bases between the germline ends. This CDR3 has 12 residues. The CDR3 DNA reads as TGCAGTTTAGGCTCTGGGGCCAACGTCCTGACTTTC. This encodes CSLGSGANVLTF.

As regards this clonotype: A much larger clone sits a single nucleotide away, making a read error possible. The CDR3 sequence: CASSVLHGTDTQYF. As DNA, the CDR3 is TGTGCCAGCAGCGTACTCCACGGCACAGATACGCAGTATTTT. The rearrangement links TRBV7-2 to TRBJ2-3; no clear D gene. The V gene's germline CDR1 is SGHTA and CDR2 FQGNSA. Trimming removed 5 bases at V and 1 base at J, with 10 bases between. This CDR3 contains 14 residues.

This chain links TRBV28 with TRBJ1-5, with D possibly TRBD1 on 5 matching bases. V lost 5 bases and J 0 bases, leaving 8 bases between the germline ends. The CDR3 length is 14 residues. CDR1 and CDR2 from the germline V gene are MDHEN and SYDVKM. CDR3 protein: CASSTQGSNQPQHF. The DNA for the CDR3 is TGTGCCAGCAGTACTCAGGGTAGCAATCAGCCCCAGCATTTT.

The genes are TRBV4-1 and TRBJ1-2, with D perhaps matching TRBD1 (5 bases). This CDR3 is built from 17 residues. Germline lookup yields CDR1 MGHRA and CDR2 YSYEKL. The germline V and J ends were trimmed by 0 bases and 2 bases, with 16 bases remaining between them. In DNA, the CDR3 is TGCGCCAGCAGCCAAGAATTTACGGGGCGGGGAAACTATGGCTACACCTTC. Translating gives CASSQEFTGRGNYGYTF.